This TCR beta chain was sequenced for a study of blood T cell repertoires in COVID-19. Study details: The study drew acute and convalescent COVID-19 samples from the United States, Italy and Spain. PBMCs, B-cell-depleted T cells, or T cells provided the cDNA or gDNA that made up the material.

Libraries were prepared by immunoSEQ multiplex PCR; TCRdb keeps only in-frame clonotypes and omits some of them. The data show about 440,000 clones, with about 90% seen just once and 0.6% held by the top ten. This sequence originates from a young man who had recovered from COVID-19. Source material: PBMCs or T cells enriched from blood (not recorded which).

CDR3 DNA: TGCGCCAGCACCGAAGGGGGACTAGCGTACAATGAGCAGTTCTTC. Protein product: CASTEGGLAYNEQFF. The V gene is TRBV5-1, the J gene TRBJ2-1; 10 nucleotides align to TRBD2. Germline V gene sequence: CDR1 SGHRS, CDR2 YFSETQ. Germline trimming cut 6 bases from V and 4 bases from J; bases unmatched to any gene: 7. The CDR3 has 15 amino acids.